The rows below give T cell receptor beta chains drawn from one sample of a study of cytomegalovirus exposure and HLA in healthy donors. Only in-frame clones appear in the TCRdb table, and some are missing; sequencing was by immunoSEQ multiplex PCR. The sample yields 100,000 to 150,000 clones, more than 85% seen once. Sequencing was done on a sample of PBMCs. Source of these receptors: a man between 18 and 29 years old in good health and CMV-seropositive. Both conserved end residues are part of each CDR3.

J gene: TRBJ2-7; V gene: TRBV7-8; CDR3 protein: CASSSPQGIHYEQYF
J gene: TRBJ1-2; V gene: TRBV7-2; CDR3 protein: CASSFKGGQVPDGYTF
J gene: TRBJ2-5; V gene: TRBV10-3; CDR3 protein: CAISVDRGTETQYF
J gene: TRBJ2-7; V gene: TRBV7-9; CDR3 protein: CASRNEFYEQYF
J gene: TRBJ1-1; V gene: TRBV6-5; CDR3 protein: CASSLRRPGAGRAFF
J gene: TRBJ2-3; V gene: TRBV2; CDR3 protein: CASSAQGVTDTQYF
J gene: TRBJ2-5; V gene: TRBV14; CDR3 protein: CASSQEWRTGTQYF
J gene: TRBJ2-2; V gene: TRBV5-1; CDR3 protein: CASSLPQGTGELFF
J gene: TRBJ2-7; V gene: TRBV6-1; CDR3 protein: CASSEVEGYEQYF
J gene: TRBJ1-5; V gene: TRBV7-8; CDR3 protein: CASTTGNQPQHF
J gene: TRBJ2-7; V gene: TRBV5-4; CDR3 protein: CASSLGRGSYEQYF
J gene: TRBJ2-3; V gene: TRBV10-3; CDR3 protein: CAIKGAGSSTDTQYF
J gene: TRBJ2-1; V gene: TRBV6-5; CDR3 protein: CATGPSRSYNEQFF
J gene: TRBJ2-1; V gene: TRBV4-1; CDR3 protein: CASSQDNIRETEQFF
J gene: TRBJ1-1; V gene: TRBV15; CDR3 protein: CATSRGTGMNTEAFF
J gene: TRBJ2-4; V gene: TRBV5-4; CDR3 protein: CASSLLGQGPKNIQYF
J gene: TRBJ2-1; V gene: TRBV7-2; CDR3 protein: CASRTPSSYNEQFF
J gene: TRBJ2-1; V gene: TRBV7-9; CDR3 protein: CASSLPRDSNNEQFF
J gene: TRBJ1-5; V gene: TRBV4-2; CDR3 protein: CASSQADTRGLEPQHF
J gene: TRBJ2-5; V gene: TRBV29-1; CDR3 protein: CSVIQVRETQYF
J gene: TRBJ2-3; V gene: TRBV11-2; CDR3 protein: CASSLLGHGTDTQYF
J gene: TRBJ1-2; V gene: TRBV10-2; CDR3 protein: CASSESYETGGGYTF
J gene: TRBJ2-7; V gene: TRBV27; CDR3 protein: CASSPLQGAITYEQYF
J gene: TRBJ2-3; V gene: TRBV6-5; CDR3 protein: CASTGDRGTTDTQYF
J gene: TRBJ2-1; V gene: TRBV4-3; CDR3 protein: CASSQASDEQFF
J gene: TRBJ2-7; V gene: TRBV6-1; CDR3 protein: CASRTGLNIYEQYF
J gene: TRBJ2-7; V gene: TRBV2; CDR3 protein: CASSTKRDSPRTYEQYF
J gene: TRBJ2-5; V gene: TRBV7-8; CDR3 protein: CASSYISGGSQETQYF
J gene: TRBJ1-2; V gene: TRBV5-8; CDR3 protein: CASSPRNYGYTF
J gene: TRBJ2-2; V gene: TRBV5-1; CDR3 protein: CASALRTDNTGELFF
J gene: TRBJ1-6; V gene: TRBV30; CDR3 protein: CAWRPMTGGYNSPLHF
J gene: TRBJ1-1; V gene: TRBV4-1; CDR3 protein: CASSRDMRNTEAFF
J gene: TRBJ2-5; V gene: TRBV5-1; CDR3 protein: CASSRSKSEETQYF
J gene: TRBJ2-1; V gene: TRBV5-1; CDR3 protein: CASSFAASGGAYNEQFF
J gene: TRBJ1-1; V gene: TRBV19; CDR3 protein: CASSPITGQGTEAFF
J gene: TRBJ2-7; V gene: TRBV4-3; CDR3 protein: CASSQAILAGGIYEQYF
J gene: TRBJ2-1; V gene: TRBV6-6; CDR3 protein: CASNIAGADEQFF
J gene: TRBJ1-4; V gene: TRBV30; CDR3 protein: CAWSITGEKLFF
J gene: TRBJ1-6; V gene: TRBV15; CDR3 protein: CATSRDREGVDNSPLHF
J gene: TRBJ2-6; V gene: TRBV2; CDR3 protein: CASSDEQVPGANVLTF
J gene: TRBJ2-7; V gene: TRBV6-1; CDR3 protein: CASSEAGGQPYEQYF
J gene: TRBJ2-5; V gene: TRBV6-6; CDR3 protein: CASSPGTGSQETQYF
J gene: TRBJ1-5; V gene: TRBV23-1; CDR3 protein: CASRGGQNSNQPQHF
J gene: TRBJ2-2; V gene: TRBV2; CDR3 protein: CASSYLQGTGELFF
J gene: TRBJ1-1; V gene: TRBV19; CDR3 protein: CASSIRTENTEAFF
J gene: TRBJ2-2; V gene: TRBV2; CDR3 protein: CASSRDSHYTGELFF
J gene: TRBJ1-2; V gene: TRBV7-9; CDR3 protein: CASNQDRGIGYTF
J gene: TRBJ1-5; V gene: TRBV7-9; CDR3 protein: CASSRGTQPQHF
J gene: TRBJ2-1; V gene: TRBV27; CDR3 protein: CASSLLGEGSYNEQFF
J gene: TRBJ2-7; V gene: TRBV6-1; CDR3 protein: CASRYRDRGSEQYF
J gene: TRBJ2-7; V gene: TRBV18; CDR3 protein: CASSARQGGFYEQYF
J gene: TRBJ2-7; V gene: TRBV5-1; CDR3 protein: CASSWHDRGAFEQYF
J gene: TRBJ2-1; V gene: TRBV19; CDR3 protein: CASIRQFF
J gene: TRBJ1-6; V gene: TRBV28; CDR3 protein: CASSLRQYTNSPLHF
J gene: TRBJ2-7; V gene: TRBV11-2; CDR3 protein: CASSMGGTDYEQYF
J gene: TRBJ2-6; V gene: TRBV6-1; CDR3 protein: CASTGAGANVLTF
J gene: TRBJ1-4; V gene: TRBV7-9; CDR3 protein: CASSFEGVSGEKLFF